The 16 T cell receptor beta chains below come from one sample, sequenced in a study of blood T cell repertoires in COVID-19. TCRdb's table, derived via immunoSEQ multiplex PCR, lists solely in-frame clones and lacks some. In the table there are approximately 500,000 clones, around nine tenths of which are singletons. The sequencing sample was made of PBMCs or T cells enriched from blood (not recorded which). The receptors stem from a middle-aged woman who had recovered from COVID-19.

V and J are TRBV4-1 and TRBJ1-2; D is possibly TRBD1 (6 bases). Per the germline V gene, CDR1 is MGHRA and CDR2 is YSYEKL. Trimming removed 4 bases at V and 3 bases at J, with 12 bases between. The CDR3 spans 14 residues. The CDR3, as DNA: TGCGCCAGCAGCCGGGAGACAGGAGACTATGGCTACACCTTC. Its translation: CASSRETGDYGYTF.

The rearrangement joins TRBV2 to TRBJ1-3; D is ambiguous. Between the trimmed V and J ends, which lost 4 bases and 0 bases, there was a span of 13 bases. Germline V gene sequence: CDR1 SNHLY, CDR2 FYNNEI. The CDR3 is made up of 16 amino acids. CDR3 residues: CASSVQQLVSGNTIYF. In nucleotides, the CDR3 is TGTGCCAGCAGTGTTCAACAGTTAGTCTCTGGAAACACCATATATTTT.

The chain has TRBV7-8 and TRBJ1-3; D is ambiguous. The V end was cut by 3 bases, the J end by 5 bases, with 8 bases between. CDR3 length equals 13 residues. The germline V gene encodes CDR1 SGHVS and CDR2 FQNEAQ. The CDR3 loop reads CASSFFERNTIYF. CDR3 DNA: TGTGCCAGCAGCTTTTTTGAGCGAAACACCATATATTTT.

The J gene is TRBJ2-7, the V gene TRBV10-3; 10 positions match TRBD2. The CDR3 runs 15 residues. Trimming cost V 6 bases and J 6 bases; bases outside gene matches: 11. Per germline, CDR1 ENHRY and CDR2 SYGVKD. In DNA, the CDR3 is TGTGCCATCAGAACAACTAGCGGGACCGGCGCCGAGCAGTACTTC. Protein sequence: CAIRTTSGTGAEQYF.

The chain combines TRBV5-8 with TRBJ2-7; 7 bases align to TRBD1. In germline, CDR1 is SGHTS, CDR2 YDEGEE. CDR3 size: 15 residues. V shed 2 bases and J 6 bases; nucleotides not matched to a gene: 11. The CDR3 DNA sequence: TGTGCCAGCAGCTTCGGGACAGACCCCAATTTCGAGCAGTACTTC. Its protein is CASSFGTDPNFEQYF.

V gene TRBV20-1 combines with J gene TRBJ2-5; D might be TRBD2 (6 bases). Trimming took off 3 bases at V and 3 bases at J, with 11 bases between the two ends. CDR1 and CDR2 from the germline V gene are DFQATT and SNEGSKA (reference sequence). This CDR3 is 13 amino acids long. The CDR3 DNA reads TGCAGTGCTAGTCCTCCGGGAGAAGAGACCCAGTACTTC. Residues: CSASPPGEETQYF.

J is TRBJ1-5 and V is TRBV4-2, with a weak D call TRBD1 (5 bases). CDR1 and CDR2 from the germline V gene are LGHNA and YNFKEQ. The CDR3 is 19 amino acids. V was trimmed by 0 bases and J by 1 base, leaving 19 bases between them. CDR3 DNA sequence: TGTGCCAGCAGCCAAGACCCGGTGGGGGGTAGTCGGAGCAATCAGCCCCAGCATTTT. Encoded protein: CASSQDPVGGSRSNQPQHF.

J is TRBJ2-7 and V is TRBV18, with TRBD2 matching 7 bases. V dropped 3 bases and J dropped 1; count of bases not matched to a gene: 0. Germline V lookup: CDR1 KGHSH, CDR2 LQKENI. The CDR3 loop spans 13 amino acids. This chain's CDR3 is CASSPRGSYEQYF. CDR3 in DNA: TGTGCCAGCTCACCGCGGGGGTCCTACGAGCAGTACTTC.

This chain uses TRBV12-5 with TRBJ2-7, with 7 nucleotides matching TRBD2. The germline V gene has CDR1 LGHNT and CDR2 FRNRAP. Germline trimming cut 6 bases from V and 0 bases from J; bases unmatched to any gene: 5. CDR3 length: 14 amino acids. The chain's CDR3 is CASGKAGPSYEQYF. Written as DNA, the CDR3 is TGTGCTAGTGGAAAAGCGGGACCCTCCTACGAGCAGTACTTC.

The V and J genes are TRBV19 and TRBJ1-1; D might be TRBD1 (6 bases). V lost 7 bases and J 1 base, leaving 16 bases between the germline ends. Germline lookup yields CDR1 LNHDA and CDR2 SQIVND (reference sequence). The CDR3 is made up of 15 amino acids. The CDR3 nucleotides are TGTGCCAGTATATATTCTGGCAGGGGGAACACTGAAGCTTTCTTT. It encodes CASIYSGRGNTEAFF.

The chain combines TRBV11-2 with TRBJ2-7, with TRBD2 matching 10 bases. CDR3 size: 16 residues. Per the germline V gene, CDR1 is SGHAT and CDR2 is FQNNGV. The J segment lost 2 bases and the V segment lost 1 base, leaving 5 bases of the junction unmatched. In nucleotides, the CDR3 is TGTGCCAGCAGCTTAGTCGCTAGCGGGAGTCCCTACGAGCAGTACTTC. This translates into CASSLVASGSPYEQYF. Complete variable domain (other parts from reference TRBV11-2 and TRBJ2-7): EAGVAQSPRYKIIEKRQSVAFWCNPISGHATLYWYQQILGQGPKLLIQFQNNGVVDDSQLPKDRFSAERLKGVDSTLKIQPAKLEDSAVYLCASSLVASGSPYEQYFGPGTRLTVT.

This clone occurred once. The CDR3 nucleotides are TGTGCCAGCAGCCCCGGACAGTTTAGCACAGATACGCAGTATTTT. Its translation: CASSPGQFSTDTQYF. This rearrangement joins TRBV9 to TRBJ2-3; D is perhaps TRBD1 (6 bases). From germline, CDR1 is SGDLS and CDR2 YYNGEE. The CDR3 loop spans 15 amino acids. With 4 bases removed from V and 0 bases from J, the gap between germline ends came to 12 bases.

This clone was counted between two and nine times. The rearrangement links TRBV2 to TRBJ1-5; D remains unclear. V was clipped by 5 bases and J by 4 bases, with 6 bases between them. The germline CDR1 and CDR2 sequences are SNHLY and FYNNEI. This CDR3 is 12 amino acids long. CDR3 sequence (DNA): TGTGCCAGCAGTCCGGGAAATCAGCCCCAGCATTTT. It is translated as CASSPGNQPQHF.

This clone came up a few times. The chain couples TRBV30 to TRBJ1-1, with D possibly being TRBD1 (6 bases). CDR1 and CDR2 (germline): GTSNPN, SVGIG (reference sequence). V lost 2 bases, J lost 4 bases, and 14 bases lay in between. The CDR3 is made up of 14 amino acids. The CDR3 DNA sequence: TGTGCCTGGAGTCCCATGGGAGGGGGCACTGAAGCTTTCTTT. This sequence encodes CAWSPMGGGTEAFF.

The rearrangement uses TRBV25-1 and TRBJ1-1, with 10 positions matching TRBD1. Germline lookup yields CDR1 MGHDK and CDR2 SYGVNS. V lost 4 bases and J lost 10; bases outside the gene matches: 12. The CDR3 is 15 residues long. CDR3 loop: CASSGALVGDRGAFF. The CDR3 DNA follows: TGTGCCAGCAGTGGCGCTTTGGTCGGGGACAGGGGAGCTTTCTTT.

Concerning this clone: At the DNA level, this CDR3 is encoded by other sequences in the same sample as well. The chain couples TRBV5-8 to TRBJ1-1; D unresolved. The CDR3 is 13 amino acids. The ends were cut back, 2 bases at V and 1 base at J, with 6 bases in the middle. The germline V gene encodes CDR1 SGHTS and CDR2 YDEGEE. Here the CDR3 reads CASSLTENTEAFF. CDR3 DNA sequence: TGTGCCAGCAGCTTAACAGAGAACACTGAAGCTTTCTTT.